This T cell receptor (beta chain) was identified in a study of cytomegalovirus exposure and HLA in healthy donors. Findings and limits, study-wide: Sequencing likely generated an artifact that appeared as a cluster of highly shared sequence variants.

Germline lookup yields CDR1 SGHRS and CDR2 YFSETQ. The CDR3 is made up of 13 amino acids. Regarding this clone: Antigen: not known.

Amplification used 60 Vbeta primers and 13 Jbeta primers. The data were produced by immunoSEQ multiplex PCR, yet TCRdb's version contains in-frame clones alone and is incomplete. The sample shows 200,000 to 250,000 clones, 80% to 90% of them seen only once. The TCR originated in a man aged 30-40 years in good health and CMV-seronegative. The V gene is TRBV5-1, the J gene TRBJ2-5; possible D gene TRBD1, 5 bases. Near its end, the DNA agrees better with TRBJ2-7, so the J call may be wrong. The sequencing sample was made of PBMCs. For the CDR3, the DNA is TGCGCCAGCAGCTCAGGGATGACCTACGAGCAGTACTTC. This translates into CASSSGMTYEQYF.